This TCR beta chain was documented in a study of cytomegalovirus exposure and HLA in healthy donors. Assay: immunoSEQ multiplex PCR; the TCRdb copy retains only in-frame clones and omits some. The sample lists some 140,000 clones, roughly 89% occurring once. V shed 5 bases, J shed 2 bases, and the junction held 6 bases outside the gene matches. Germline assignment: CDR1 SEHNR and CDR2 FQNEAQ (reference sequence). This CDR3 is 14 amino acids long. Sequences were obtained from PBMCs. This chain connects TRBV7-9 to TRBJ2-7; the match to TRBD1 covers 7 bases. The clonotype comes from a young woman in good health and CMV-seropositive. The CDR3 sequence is CASSQTGRTYEQYF. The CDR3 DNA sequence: TGTGCCAGCAGCCAGACAGGGCGAACCTACGAGCAGTACTTC. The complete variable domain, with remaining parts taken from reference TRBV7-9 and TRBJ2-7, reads DTGVSQNPRHKITKRGQNVTFRCDPISEHNRLYWYRQTLGQGPEFLTYFQNEAQLEKSRLLSDRFSAERPKGSFSTLEIQRTEQGDSAMYLCASSQTGRTYEQYFGPGTRLTVT.